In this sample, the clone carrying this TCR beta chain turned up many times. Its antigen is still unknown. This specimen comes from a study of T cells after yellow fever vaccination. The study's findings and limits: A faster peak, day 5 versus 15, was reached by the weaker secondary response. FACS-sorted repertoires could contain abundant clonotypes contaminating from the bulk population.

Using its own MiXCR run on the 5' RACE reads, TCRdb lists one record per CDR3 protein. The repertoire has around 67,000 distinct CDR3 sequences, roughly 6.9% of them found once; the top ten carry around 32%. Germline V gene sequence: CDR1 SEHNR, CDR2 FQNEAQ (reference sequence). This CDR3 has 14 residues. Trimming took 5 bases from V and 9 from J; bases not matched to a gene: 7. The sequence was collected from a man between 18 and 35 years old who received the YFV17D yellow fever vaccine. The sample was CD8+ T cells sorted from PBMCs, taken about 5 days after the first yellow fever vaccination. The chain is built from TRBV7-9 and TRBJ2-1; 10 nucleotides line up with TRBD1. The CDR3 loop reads CASSPWTGGSEQFF. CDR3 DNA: TGTGCCAGCAGCCCCTGGACAGGGGGAAGTGAGCAGTTCTTC. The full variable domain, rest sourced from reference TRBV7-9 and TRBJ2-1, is DTGVSQNPRHKITKRGQNVTFRCDPISEHNRLYWYRQTLGQGPEFLTYFQNEAQLEKSRLLSDRFSAERPKGSFSTLEIQRTEQGDSAMYLCASSPWTGGSEQFFGPGTRLTVL.